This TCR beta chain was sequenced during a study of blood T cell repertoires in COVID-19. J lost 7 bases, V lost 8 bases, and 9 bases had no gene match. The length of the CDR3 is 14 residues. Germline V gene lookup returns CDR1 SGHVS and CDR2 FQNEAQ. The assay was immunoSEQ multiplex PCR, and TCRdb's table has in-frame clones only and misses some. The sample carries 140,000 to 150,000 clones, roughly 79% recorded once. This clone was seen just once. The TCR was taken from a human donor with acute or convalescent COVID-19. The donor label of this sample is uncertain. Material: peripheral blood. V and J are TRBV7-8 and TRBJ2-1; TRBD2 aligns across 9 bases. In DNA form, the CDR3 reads TGTGCCAGCGCCTTAGGCGGGGGGGCGAATGAGCAGTTCTTC. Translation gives CASALGGGANEQFF.